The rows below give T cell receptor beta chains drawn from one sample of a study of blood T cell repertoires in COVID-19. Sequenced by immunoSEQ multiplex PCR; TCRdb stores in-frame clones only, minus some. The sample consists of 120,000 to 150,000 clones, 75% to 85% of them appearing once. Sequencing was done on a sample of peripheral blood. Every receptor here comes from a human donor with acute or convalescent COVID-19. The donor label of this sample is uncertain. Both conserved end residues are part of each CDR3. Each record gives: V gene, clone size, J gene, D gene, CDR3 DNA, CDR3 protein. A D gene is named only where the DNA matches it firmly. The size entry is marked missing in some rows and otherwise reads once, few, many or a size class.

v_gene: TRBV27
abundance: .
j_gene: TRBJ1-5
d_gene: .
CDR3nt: TGTGCCAGCAGTACCAGTCGCAATCAGCCCCAGCATTTT
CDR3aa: CASSTSRNQPQHF

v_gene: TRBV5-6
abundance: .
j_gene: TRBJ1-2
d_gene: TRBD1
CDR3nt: TGTGCCAGCAGCTCTTGGACAGGGTGGAGGGCGAGCTATGGCTACACCTTC
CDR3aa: CASSSWTGWRASYGYTF

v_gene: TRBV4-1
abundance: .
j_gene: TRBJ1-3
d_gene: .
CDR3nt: TGCGCCAGCAGCCAAGAAAGGGGAGGTGGAAACACCATATATTTT
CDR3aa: CASSQERGGGNTIYF

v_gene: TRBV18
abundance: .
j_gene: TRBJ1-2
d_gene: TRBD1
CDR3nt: TGTGCCAGCCGGGACAGGGTTTATGGCTACACCTTC
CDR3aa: CASRDRVYGYTF

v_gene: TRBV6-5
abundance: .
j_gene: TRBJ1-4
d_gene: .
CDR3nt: TGTGCCAGCCACAGGGTCTTTAATGAAAAACTGTTTTTT
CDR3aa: CASHRVFNEKLFF

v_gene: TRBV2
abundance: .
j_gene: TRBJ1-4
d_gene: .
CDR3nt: TGTGCCAGCGTCCCCGCGGGGTTCTCCAATGAAAAACTGTTTTTT
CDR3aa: CASVPAGFSNEKLFF

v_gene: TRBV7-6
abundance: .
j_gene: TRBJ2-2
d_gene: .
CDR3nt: TGTGCCAGCAGCTTAGTACCAGGCCAGTACGGGGAGCTGTTTTTT
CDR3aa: CASSLVPGQYGELFF

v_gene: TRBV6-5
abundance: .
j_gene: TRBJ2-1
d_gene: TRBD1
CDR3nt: TGTGCCAGCAGTTTGGGACAGCACAATGAGCAGTTCTTC
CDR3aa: CASSLGQHNEQFF

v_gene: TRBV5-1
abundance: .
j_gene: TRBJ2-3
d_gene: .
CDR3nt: TGCGCCAGCGCGAACTTGGCAGCGAGCACAGATACGCAGTATTTT
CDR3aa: CASANLAASTDTQYF

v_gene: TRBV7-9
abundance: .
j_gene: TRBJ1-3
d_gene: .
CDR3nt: TGTGCCAGCAGCCCCCTCCTGGACACTATCTCTGGAAACACCATATATTTT
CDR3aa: CASSPLLDTISGNTIYF

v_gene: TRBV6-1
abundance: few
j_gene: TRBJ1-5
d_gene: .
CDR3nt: TGTGCCAGCAGTGAAGCTGTCAGGGTAATTCCTCAGCCCCAGCATTTT
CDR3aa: CASSEAVRVIPQPQHF

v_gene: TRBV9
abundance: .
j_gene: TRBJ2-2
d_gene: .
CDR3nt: TGTGCCAGCAGCGTAGAGGGGCAGGACACCGGGGAGCTGTTTTTT
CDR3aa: CASSVEGQDTGELFF

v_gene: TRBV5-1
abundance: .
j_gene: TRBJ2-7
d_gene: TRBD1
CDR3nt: TGCGCCAGCAGCTTGGGAGGGGACAGAGGAGAGCAGTACTTC
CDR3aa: CASSLGGDRGEQYF

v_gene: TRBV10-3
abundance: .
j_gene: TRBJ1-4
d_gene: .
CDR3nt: TGTGCCATCAGTGAACAGGGTTTGGGTGAAAAACTGTTTTTT
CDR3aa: CAISEQGLGEKLFF

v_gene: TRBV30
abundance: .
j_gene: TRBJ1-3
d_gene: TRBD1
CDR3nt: TGTGCCTGGAGACTCGACAGGGCGGGAAACACCATATATTTT
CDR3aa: CAWRLDRAGNTIYF

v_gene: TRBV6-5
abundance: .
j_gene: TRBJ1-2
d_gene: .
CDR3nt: TGTGCCAGCAGTTACTCTGGCGGTGGCTACACCTTC
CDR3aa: CASSYSGGGYTF

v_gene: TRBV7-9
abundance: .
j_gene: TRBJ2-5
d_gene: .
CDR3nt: TGTGCCAGCACCCCCGATTCCAGGACCCAGTACTTC
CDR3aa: CASTPDSRTQYF

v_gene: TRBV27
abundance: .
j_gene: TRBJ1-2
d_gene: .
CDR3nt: TGTGCCAGCGGCTACCGCGGGACGCCGCTTTATGGCTACACCTTC
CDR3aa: CASGYRGTPLYGYTF

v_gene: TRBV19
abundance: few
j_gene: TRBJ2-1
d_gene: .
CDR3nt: TGTGCCAGTAGTATGGGGAACCAGGGCCTTCTAAATGAGCAGTTCTTC
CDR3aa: CASSMGNQGLLNEQFF

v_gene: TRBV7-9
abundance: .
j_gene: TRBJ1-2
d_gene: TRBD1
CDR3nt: TGTGCCAGCAGCTTTCGGGACAGGGCGGGCTATGGCTACACCTTC
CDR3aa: CASSFRDRAGYGYTF

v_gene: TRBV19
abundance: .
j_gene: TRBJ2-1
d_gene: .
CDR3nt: TGTGCCAGTAGCGACAATTCCTACAATGAGCAGTTCTTC
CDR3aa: CASSDNSYNEQFF

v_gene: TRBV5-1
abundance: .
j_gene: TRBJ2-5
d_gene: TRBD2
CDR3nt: TGCGCCAGCAGCCCACGGGGGGGCAAGACCCAGTACTTC
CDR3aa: CASSPRGGKTQYF

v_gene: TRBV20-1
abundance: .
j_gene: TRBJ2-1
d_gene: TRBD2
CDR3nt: TGCAGTCCCCGGGGGGGCAATGAGCAGTTCTTC
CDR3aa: CSPRGGNEQFF

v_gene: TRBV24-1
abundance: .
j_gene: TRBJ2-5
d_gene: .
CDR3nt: TGTGCCACCAGTGATTTGCCCCGGGGGGCGAGGGAGACCCAGTACTTC
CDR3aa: CATSDLPRGARETQYF

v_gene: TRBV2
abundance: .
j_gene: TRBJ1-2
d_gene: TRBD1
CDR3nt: TGTGCCAGCAGCCCGGGACAGGGGCATGTATATGGCTACACCTTC
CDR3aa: CASSPGQGHVYGYTF

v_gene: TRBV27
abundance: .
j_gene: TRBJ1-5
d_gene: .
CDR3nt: TGTGCCAGCAGGGCGGGCTGGACCGCTGATCAGCCCCAGCATTTT
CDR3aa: CASRAGWTADQPQHF

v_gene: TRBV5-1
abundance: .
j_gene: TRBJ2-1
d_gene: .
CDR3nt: TGCGCCAGCAGCACATCGCAGTACGGGAATGAGCAGTTCTTC
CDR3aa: CASSTSQYGNEQFF